The present entry profiles one TCR beta chain with its context. The CDR3 is 13 residues long. V was cut by 5 bases and J by 3 bases, with 11 bases left in between. Looked up from germline, CDR1 is LNHDA and CDR2 is SQIVND (reference sequence). The data were taken from a study of radiation and T cells in renal cell carcinoma. Measured with immunoSEQ multiplex PCR; TCRdb has only the in-frame clones, and not every one. The sample has tens of thousands of clones, 80% seen once. Time point described: blood 2 weeks post-SBRT. Treatment in this sample: 15 Gy SBRT to primary tumor, nephrectomy 4 weeks later. The sequence derives from a woman in her 70s with renal cell carcinoma. Sequences were derived from blood, sampled from a patient whose treatment included radiotherapy and nephrectomy. J is TRBJ2-7 and V is TRBV19; a possible D gene is TRBD1 (6 bases). This CDR3 reads CASSDRTVYEQYF. CDR3 nucleotide sequence: TGTGCCAGTAGTGATAGGACAGTCTACGAGCAGTACTTC.